This TCR beta chain was documented in a study of blood T cell repertoires in COVID-19. Study-level background: T cells, B-cell-depleted T cells, or PBMCs provided the cDNA or gDNA that served as material.

The method was immunoSEQ multiplex PCR; TCRdb's version includes in-frame clones alone and lacks a portion of them. The profile shows 60,000 to 70,000 clones, roughly four fifths of them singletons. For this clone: Other nucleotide sequences from this sample produce the same CDR3.

The CDR3 runs to 14 residues. In germline, CDR1 is LNHDA, CDR2 SQIVND (reference sequence). The trim removed 5 bases at V and 2 bases at J, leaving 3 bases unmatched. Input material: peripheral blood. The sequence was collected from a woman aged 60-75 years with acute or convalescent COVID-19. The V and J genes are TRBV19 and TRBJ1-2, with 9 bases lining up with TRBD1. DNA for the CDR3: TGTGCCAGTAGTCCCGGACAGGGGAACTATGGCTACACCTTC. Its translation is CASSPGQGNYGYTF.